In its sample, the clone carrying this TCR beta chain was seen many times. Its antigen is unknown. The germline V gene encodes CDR1 SGHTA and CDR2 FQGNSA. V lost 5 bases, J lost 4 bases, and 7 bases stayed unmatched. The CDR3 totals 16 residues. These data originate in a study of T cell repertoires in cytomegalovirus infection. Via MiXCR, TCRdb re-called the reads, giving one row per CDR3 protein. The data contain roughly 220,000 distinct CDR3 sequences, 30% to 45% of them seen just once; the ten biggest clones take up approximately 59%. Study-level results: Ex vivo, HLA-C-restricted CMV-specific TCR beta clonotypes prevailed over the rest of the response.

The chain links TRBV7-2 to TRBJ2-2; 10 bases are a match to TRBD2. The sequences come from CD8+ T cells from cultured PBMCs, collected from culture after CMV antigen stimulation. This clonotype was obtained from a human donor in good health (CMV status not recorded). Some clones in this sample may be carry-over from other donors' samples. Written as DNA, the CDR3 is TGTGCCAGCAGCCTTGTCGGGACTAGCGCCACCGGGGAGCTGTTTTTT. This encodes CASSLVGTSATGELFF.